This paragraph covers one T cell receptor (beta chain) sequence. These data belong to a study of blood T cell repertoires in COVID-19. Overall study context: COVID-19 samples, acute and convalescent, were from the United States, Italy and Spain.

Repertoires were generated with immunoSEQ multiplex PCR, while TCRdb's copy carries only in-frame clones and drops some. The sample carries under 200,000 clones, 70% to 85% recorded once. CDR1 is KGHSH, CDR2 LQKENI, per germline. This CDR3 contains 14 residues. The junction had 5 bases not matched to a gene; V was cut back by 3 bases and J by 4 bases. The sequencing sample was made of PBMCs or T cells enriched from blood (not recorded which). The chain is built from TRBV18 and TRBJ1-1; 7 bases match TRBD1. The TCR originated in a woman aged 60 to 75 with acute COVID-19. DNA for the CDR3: TGTGCCAGCTCACCCACAGGGGCGGTCACTGAAGCTTTCTTT. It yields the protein CASSPTGAVTEAFF.